The 28 T cell receptor beta chains in this list originate from one sample, sequenced in a study of identical twins. TCRdb redid the calling of the 5' RACE reads with MiXCR, one entry per CDR3 protein. The data show approximately 670,000 distinct CDR3 sequences, roughly 6.2% seen once. Sequenced: naive T cells sorted from blood. All receptors derive from a young man in good health.

CDR3 in amino acids: CASNAGASYGYTF. The CDR3 bases are TGTGCCAGCAACGCGGGCGCATCCTATGGCTACACCTTC. The rearrangement joins TRBV5-6 to TRBJ1-2; the D is unclear. The CDR3 is 13 residues long. V shed 6 bases and J shed 4 bases, with 13 bases lying between them. Germline V gene sequence: CDR1 SGHDT, CDR2 YYEEEE.

The table lists this clonotype with a few counts. The chain joins TRBV4-1 to TRBJ1-3; D remains ambiguous. In germline, CDR1 is MGHRA, CDR2 YSYEKL. The CDR3 contains 14 residues. Trimming shortened V by 0 bases and J by 4 bases, and 7 bases separated the two germline ends. In DNA, the CDR3 is TGCGCCAGCAGCCAAGATCCCGTCGGAAACACCATATATTTT. Translating it yields CASSQDPVGNTIYF.

This clonotype was seen more than once but under ten times. V usage is TRBV6-1 and J usage is TRBJ1-2; 7 bases align to TRBD1. The CDR3 runs 14 residues. Germline lookup yields CDR1 MNHNS and CDR2 SASEGT. The trim removed 5 bases at V and 1 base at J, leaving 4 bases unmatched. The CDR3 region is CASSRDRLNYGYTF. CDR3 DNA sequence: TGTGCCAGCAGTAGGGACAGACTTAACTATGGCTACACCTTC.

To note about this clonotype: Lacking the conserved final phenylalanine or tryptophan, this CDR3 likely reflects a read error. The chain combines TRBV6-5 with TRBJ2-1; D gene unclear. CDR1 and CDR2 from the germline V gene are MNHEY and SVGAGI. Deletions cut 6 bases from V and 5 bases from J, with 8 bases between. The CDR3 has 12 amino acids. CDR3 in amino acids: CASSGFHNEQFY. In DNA form, the CDR3 reads TGTGCCAGCAGCGGGTTCCACAATGAGCAGTTCTAC.

This sequence joins TRBV11-2 and TRBJ2-1; 8 bases are a match to TRBD2. Germline CDR1 is SGHAT and CDR2 is FQNNGV. Unmatched junction bases numbered 9, after V lost 0 bases and J lost 2 bases. The CDR3 has 18 residues. The CDR3, as DNA: TGTGCCAGCAGCTTAGAGGCCGGACTAGCCGGAACCTACAATGAGCAGTTCTTC. As protein: CASSLEAGLAGTYNEQFF.

J is TRBJ2-7 and V is TRBV23-1, with 9 bases aligning to TRBD2. TRBV23-1 is filed as an ORF, its function uncertain. CDR3 length: 16 residues. V gave up 2 bases and J gave up 2 bases; unmatched junction bases: 7. This chain's CDR3 is CASSQISGRRAYEQYV. The CDR3 DNA sequence: TGCGCCAGCAGTCAAATTAGCGGGAGAAGGGCCTACGAGCAGTACGTC.

This clonotype showed up many times. V usage is TRBV25-1 and J usage is TRBJ2-7; 10 bases agree with TRBD1. The CDR3 is 15 residues long. Germline V gives CDR1 MGHDK, CDR2 SYGVNS. After removal of 5 bases from V and 0 bases from J, the junction contained 4 bases not matched to a gene. In nucleotides, the CDR3 is TGTGCCAGCAGTCCGGGACAGGGGTTCTCCTACGAGCAGTACTTC. Translating gives CASSPGQGFSYEQYF.

This clonotype was found many times. This rearrangement joins TRBV12-3 or TRBV12-4 to TRBJ2-7, with unresolved D. Deletions cut 7 bases from V and 2 bases from J, with 18 bases between. This CDR3 has 15 amino acids. The CDR3 loop reads CASTTPETDPYEQYF. In DNA form, the CDR3 reads TGTGCCAGCACCACCCCGGAGACGGATCCCTACGAGCAGTACTTC.

The chain has TRBV6-2 or TRBV6-3 and TRBJ2-1; D assignment may be TRBD1 or TRBD2 (5 bases each). CDR3 length: 16 amino acids. Trimming cost V 6 bases and J 7 bases, with 22 bases left between them. CDR1 and CDR2 from the germline V gene are MNHEY and SVGEGT. CDR3 DNA sequence: TGTGCCAGCAGCTATACGCTCTGGGGTTGGGGGAATGAGCAGTTCTTC. The encoded protein is CASSYTLWGWGNEQFF.

Here the CDR3 DNA reads TGTGCCAGCAGTCCAAGCGGGACTAGCGGGAAGGATGAGCAGTTCTTC. Protein product: CASSPSGTSGKDEQFF. The chain employs TRBV12-3 or TRBV12-4 and TRBJ2-1; 13 bases fit TRBD2. CDR3 size: 16 residues. The junction had 9 bases not matched to a gene; V was cut back by 5 bases and J by 8 bases.

The chain employs TRBV20-1 and TRBJ1-5; D may be TRBD1 (6 bases). CDR3 length equals 14 residues. Deletions cut 4 bases from V and 8 bases from J, with 18 bases between. Germline CDR1 and CDR2: DFQATT and SNEGSKA (reference sequence). The CDR3 region has the DNA TGCAGTGCTATCCTCCAGGGGTTCGGAGAGCCCCAGCATTTT. Translated: CSAILQGFGEPQHF.

This clonotype was seen a handful of times. The rearrangement links TRBV6-1 to TRBJ1-5; maybe TRBD1 (6 bases). This CDR3 is 14 amino acids long. V lost 6 bases and J lost 2, with 11 bases in between. Per the germline V gene, CDR1 is MNHNS and CDR2 is SASEGT. CDR3 in amino acids: CASRSGGGNQPQHF. As DNA, the CDR3 is TGTGCCAGCAGGTCGGGGGGCGGCAATCAGCCCCAGCATTTT.

This clonotype showed up many times. This sequence joins TRBV11-2 and TRBJ1-1; D uncertain. Looked up from germline, CDR1 is SGHAT and CDR2 is FQNNGV. The length of the CDR3 is 10 residues. Trimming took 8 bases from V and 0 from J, leaving 1 base between them. Here the CDR3 DNA reads TGTGCCAGCGTGAACACTGAAGCTTTCTTT. Translation gives CASVNTEAFF.

This clonotype was picked up many times. The chain has TRBV7-2 and TRBJ2-7; D not certain. Per the germline V gene, CDR1 is SGHTA and CDR2 is FQGNSA. V lost 0 bases to trimming and J lost 3 bases, with 12 bases between them. The CDR3 totals 15 residues. CDR3 residues: CASSLAPDTIYEQYF. The CDR3 nucleotides read TGTGCCAGCAGCTTAGCCCCCGACACCATCTACGAGCAGTACTTC.

This clonotype has at least ten counts. The rearrangement links TRBV20-1 to TRBJ2-1, with D possibly being TRBD1 or TRBD2 (6 bases each). CDR1 and CDR2 (germline): DFQATT, SNEGSKA (reference sequence). Trimming removed 2 bases from V and 4 bases from J, with 9 bases in between. The CDR3 has 13 amino acids. This chain's CDR3 is CSARRGGYNEQFF. CDR3 sequence (DNA): TGCAGTGCTAGACGAGGGGGGTACAATGAGCAGTTCTTC.

This clonotype has at least ten counts. The gene calls are TRBV12-3 or TRBV12-4 and TRBJ2-1, with unresolved D. Trimming cost V 3 bases and J 6 bases, with 9 bases left between them. The CDR3 totals 13 residues. The CDR3 DNA reads as TGTGCCAGCAGTTTTCAGGACCTCAATGAGCAGTTCTTC. Residues: CASSFQDLNEQFF.

In this sample, this clonotype turned up many times. The V gene is TRBV5-1, the J gene TRBJ2-7; TRBD1 agrees at 11 bases. Trimming at V came to 4 bases and at J to 6 bases, leaving 6 bases not matched to a gene. Germline loops: CDR1 SGHRS, CDR2 YFSETQ. CDR3 length: 14 residues. This CDR3 reads CASSRGTGGFEQYV. In DNA, the CDR3 is TGCGCCAGCAGCCGCGGGACAGGGGGTTTCGAGCAGTACGTC.

This clonotype turned up a few times. The rearrangement links TRBV7-6 to TRBJ2-3, with 9 bases aligning to TRBD1. Trimming cost V 5 bases and J 0 bases; bases outside gene matches: 6. This CDR3 region has 16 residues. CDR1 and CDR2 from the germline V gene are SGHVS and FNYEAQ. CDR3: CASSGLQGASTDTQYF. In nucleotides, the CDR3 is TGTGCCAGCAGCGGGTTACAGGGGGCCAGCACAGATACGCAGTATTTT. Full variable domain (rest looked up from reference TRBV7-6 and TRBJ2-3): GAGVSQSPRYKVTKRGQDVALRCDPISGHVSLYWYRQALGQGPEFLTYFNYEAQQDKSGLPNDRFSAERPEGSISTLTIQRTEQRDSAMYRCASSGLQGASTDTQYFGPGTRLTVL.

The chain employs TRBV5-6 and TRBJ1-4; weak D call: TRBD1 (5 bases). Trimming stripped 5 bases from V and 8 bases from J, with 13 bases between. CDR1 and CDR2 (germline): SGHDT, YYEEEE. The CDR3 loop spans 13 amino acids. The CDR3 DNA is TGTGCCAGCAGTGGGGCGCGGCGGGAAAAACTGTTTTTT. It translates to CASSGARREKLFF.

The sample holds many counts of this clonotype. Here the CDR3 reads CASSLPSINYGYTF. CDR3 DNA: TGTGCCAGCAGTTTACCCAGCATTAACTATGGCTACACCTTC. The chain joins TRBV12-3 or TRBV12-4 to TRBJ1-2; no reliable D call. The V gene lost 2 bases and the J gene lost 1 base, with 8 bases spanning the gap. This CDR3 is built from 14 residues.

J is TRBJ2-7 and V is TRBV30; D might be TRBD1 (7 bases). The CDR3 has 15 amino acids. The V gene lost 2 bases and the J gene lost 3 bases, with 17 bases spanning the gap. Germline CDR1 reads GTSNPN; CDR2 reads SVGIG (reference sequence). In DNA, the CDR3 is TGTGCCTGGAGTCGAACCCAGGGGGGCAGCTACGAGCAGTACGTC. Translation gives CAWSRTQGGSYEQYV.

This clonotype has only a few counts. The chain recombines TRBV5-1 with TRBJ2-7, with 14 bases matching TRBD2. Germline V gives CDR1 SGHRS, CDR2 YFSETQ. With 4 bases clipped from V and 5 bases from J, the junction kept 5 bases outside the gene matches. CDR3 length equals 15 residues. CDR3 DNA: TGCGCCAGCAGCGCGGGACTAGCGGGAGCTCACGAGCAGTACTTC. Translated, it gives CASSAGLAGAHEQYF.

This clonotype was seen only a few times. The chain is built from TRBV20-1 and TRBJ2-1; TRBD2 matches at 11 bases. The germline gives CDR1 DFQATT, CDR2 SNEGSKA (reference sequence). J gave up 1 base and V 3 bases, and 5 bases lay outside the gene matches. This CDR3 spans 16 amino acids. CDR3 coding DNA: TGCAGTGCTAGGATACTAGCGGGAGAGTCCTACAATGAGCAGTTCTTC. Protein product: CSARILAGESYNEQFF.

V gene TRBV2 combines with J gene TRBJ2-7; 11 positions match TRBD1. Trimming took 5 bases from V and 7 from J; bases not matched to a gene: 4. This CDR3 is built from 13 residues. Per germline, CDR1 SNHLY and CDR2 FYNNEI. This CDR3 is CASSSDRGQEQYF. The CDR3 DNA sequence: TGTGCCAGCAGTTCGGACAGGGGGCAAGAGCAGTACTTC.

The rearrangement joins TRBV7-9 to TRBJ1-2; D perhaps matches TRBD1 (5 bases). CDR3 length equals 15 residues. Trimming removed 4 bases at V and 7 bases at J, with 19 bases between. Germline values: CDR1 SEHNR, CDR2 FQNEAQ (reference sequence). CDR3 nucleotides: TGTGCCAGCAGCTGGTCCGGGACCCCGGGCGGTGGCTACACCTTC. This translates into CASSWSGTPGGGYTF.

This clonotype was observed many times. This rearrangement joins TRBV27 to TRBJ1-1; TRBD1 is a possible D gene (6 bases). The V end lost 2 bases, the J end lost 4 bases, and 11 bases lay between the germline ends. Germline V gene sequence: CDR1 MNHEY, CDR2 SMNVEV (reference sequence). There are 14 residues in the CDR3. CDR3 sequence: CASSLDRRGTEAFF. CDR3 sequence (DNA): TGTGCCAGCAGTTTAGACAGGAGGGGCACTGAAGCTTTCTTT.

The table lists this clonotype with many counts. V is TRBV7-3 and J is TRBJ2-3, with D maybe TRBD2 (6 bases). CDR1 is SGHTA, CDR2 FQGTGA, per germline. The ends were cut back, 2 bases at V and 3 bases at J, with 18 bases in the middle. The length of the CDR3 is 17 residues. CDR3: CASSLGPGGMGTDTQYF. DNA of the CDR3: TGTGCCAGCAGCTTAGGACCCGGCGGGATGGGGACAGATACGCAGTATTTT. The full variable domain, rest sourced from reference TRBV7-3 and TRBJ2-3, is GAGVSQTPSNKVTEKGKYVELRCDPISGHTALYWYRQSLGQGPEFLIYFQGTGAADDSGLPNDRFFAVRPEGSVSTLKIQRTERGDSAVYLCASSLGPGGMGTDTQYFGPGTRLTVL.

This clonotype was detected a few times. This chain connects TRBV7-2 to TRBJ1-2; TRBD1 might be the D (5 bases). Germline V gene sequence: CDR1 SGHTA, CDR2 FQGNSA. V was shortened by 2 bases and J by 7 bases, with 11 bases between the two germline ends. The CDR3 is made up of 13 amino acids. The CDR3 DNA reads TGTGCCAGCAGCTTACCTGGGGCAGGTGGCTACACCTTC. It yields the protein CASSLPGAGGYTF.